The T cell receptor beta chain described here comes from a study of multiple sclerosis patients with progressive multifocal leukoencephalopathy (dated by TCRdb to between 2018 and 2021). Describing the broader study: Controls were five or six natalizumab-treated MS patients who did not develop PML, sampled longitudinally. Peripheral T and B cells were examined in MS patients who developed PML (4 under natalizumab, 1 after alemtuzumab) and in treated patients who did not develop PML. Longitudinal follow-up was performed in two natalizumab-treated patients who later developed PML, from before therapy through 6 and 12 months to PML onset. The study was designed to detect JC virus-specific or public T-cell expansions arising at the time of PML onset. What the authors observed across the whole study: Because of the small, descriptive cohort, whether findings reflect JC virus infection or general immunocompromise remained unclear. Although TRB clones above 0.5% frequency turned up only in PML patients, the clones expanded at PML onset were already present before and during natalizumab therapy. Analysis was restricted to peripheral blood, although for natalizumab-associated PML, cerebrospinal fluid or brain lymphocytes might be more informative. At the time PML developed, no common TRBV or TRBJ gene usage or preferential TRBV-TRBJ pairings were detected. In most PML patients, lower normalized Shannon entropy suggested less diverse TRB repertoires, while the natalizumab-treated controls had values close to 1.

Read against the paper, the sample's time point label means: before natalizumab initiation. Every listed patient had earlier received interferon beta, and every PML patient was female. T0 blood samples were collected before the first natalizumab infusion. Isolation of peripheral blood mononuclear cells was performed by Ficoll-Hypaque density gradient centrifugation. TRB CDR3 regions were amplified from genomic DNA with the immunoSEQ two-step multiplex PCR at survey-level depth. Synthetic inline TR CDR3 controls covering all V-J pairings were spiked into each PCR to estimate template counts and remove amplification bias. Reads went through processing to reduce amplification and sequencing bias, and quantification was done against synthetic TR CDR3 analogs. The study's own analysis went as follows. Raw data were processed in ImmunoSEQ Analyzer, with out-of-frame sequences and CDR3s containing stop codons removed, and gene names were assigned according to IMGT nomenclature. Normalized Shannon entropy, defined as 1 minus Pielou's evenness, served as the summary measure of repertoire diversity. Only TRB sequences sharing the V gene, the J gene and the CDR3 were counted as identical. Public PML clonotypes were CDR3s found in two or more PML-onset samples but not found earlier, in controls, or in public databases. Position-by-position CDR3 amino acid composition was analyzed in Skylign with the observed count method. TCRdb retrieved this table from immuneACCESS and kept in-frame rearrangements only. Not all clones are present; in checked studies, unresolved V genes account for under half, and no reason is known for the remainder. That table furnishes V, J and clone size, whereas the DNA furnished D and trimming. The sample includes 25,000 to 35,000 clones, with around 93% observed a single time. The ten largest clones take up more than 1.5% of the sample.

As concerns this clone: Its antigen is not yet known. No per-base quality is available; no much larger clone lies one base away.

V loses 11 bases of germline sequence and J loses 6 bases, and the interval between the two ends is 8 bases. The germline V gene (reference sequence) yields PRHDT for CDR1 and FYEKMQ for CDR2. The cysteine opens and the phenylalanine closes a CDR3 of 10 amino acids. The CDR3 DNA has 30 bases and is translated from base 1. The chain joins TRBV13 to TRBJ2-1; too little of a D gene remains to name it. The clonotype originates from a man under 40 with multiple sclerosis. The sequencing sample was made of PBMCs. The CDR3 in this case is CASSGNEQFF. The bases are TGTGCCTCCTCGGGCAATGAGCAGTTCTTC.